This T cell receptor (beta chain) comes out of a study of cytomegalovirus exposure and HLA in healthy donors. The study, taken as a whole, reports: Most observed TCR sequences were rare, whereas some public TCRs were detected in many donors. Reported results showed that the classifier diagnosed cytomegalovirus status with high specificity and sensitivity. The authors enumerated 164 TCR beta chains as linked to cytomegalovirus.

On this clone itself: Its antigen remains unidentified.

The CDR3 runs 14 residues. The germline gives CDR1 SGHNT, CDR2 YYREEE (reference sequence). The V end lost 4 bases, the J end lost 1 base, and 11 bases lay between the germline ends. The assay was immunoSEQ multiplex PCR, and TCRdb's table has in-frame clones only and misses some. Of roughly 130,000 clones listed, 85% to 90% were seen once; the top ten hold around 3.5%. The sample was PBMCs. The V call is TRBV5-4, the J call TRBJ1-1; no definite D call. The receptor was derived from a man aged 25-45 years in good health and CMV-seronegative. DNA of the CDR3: TGTGCCAGCAGCCCCGAATGGGCGAACACTGAAGCTTTCTTT. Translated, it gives CASSPEWANTEAFF.